These 3 T cell receptor beta chains came from one sample sequenced in a study of blood T cell repertoires in COVID-19. Some clones are missing from TCRdb's copy, which holds only in-frame ones; the method was immunoSEQ multiplex PCR. The sample carries approximately 270,000 clones, about 89% recorded once. Sequencing was done on a sample of peripheral blood. All receptors come from a middle-aged man with active or convalescent COVID-19.

This clone was seen only once. The chain joins TRBV28 to TRBJ1-2; 10 bases are a match to TRBD1. V lost 5 bases and J lost 3; bases outside the gene matches: 6. Germline assignment: CDR1 MDHEN and CDR2 SYDVKM. This CDR3 region has 15 residues. The DNA for the CDR3 is TGTGCCAGCAGTATCGGACAGGGGGGGGACTATGGCTACACCTTC. This encodes CASSIGQGGDYGYTF.

The CDR3 loop reads CASSRRENTEAFF. The CDR3 nucleotides are TGTGCCAGCAGTCGGCGGGAGAACACTGAAGCTTTCTTT. The V call is TRBV12-3 or TRBV12-4, the J call TRBJ1-1; D is unclear. V was shortened by 5 bases and J by 1 base, with 8 bases between the two germline ends. This CDR3 is 13 amino acids long.

This chain joins TRBV4-1 and TRBJ1-5; D might be TRBD1 (5 bases). V was shortened by 0 bases and J by 5 bases, with 8 bases between the two germline ends. The CDR3 has 14 residues. Germline V lookup: CDR1 MGHRA, CDR2 YSYEKL. CDR3 amino acids: CASSQDRVDQPQHF. CDR3 nucleotide sequence: TGCGCCAGCAGCCAAGACAGGGTCGATCAGCCCCAGCATTTT.